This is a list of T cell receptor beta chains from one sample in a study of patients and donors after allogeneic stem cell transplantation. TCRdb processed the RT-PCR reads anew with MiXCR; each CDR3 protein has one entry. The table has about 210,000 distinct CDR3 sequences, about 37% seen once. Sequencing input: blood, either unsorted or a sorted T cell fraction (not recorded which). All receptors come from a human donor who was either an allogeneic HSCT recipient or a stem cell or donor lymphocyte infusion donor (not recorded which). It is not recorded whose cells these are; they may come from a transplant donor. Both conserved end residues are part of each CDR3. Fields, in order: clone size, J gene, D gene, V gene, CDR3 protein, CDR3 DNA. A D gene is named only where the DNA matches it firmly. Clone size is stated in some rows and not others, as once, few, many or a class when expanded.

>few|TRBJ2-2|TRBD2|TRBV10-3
CAISESLAGVRTGELFF
TGTGCCATCAGTGAGTCTCTAGCGGGGGTACGCACCGGGGAGCTGTTTTTT
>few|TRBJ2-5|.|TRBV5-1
CASSLVLAVQETQYF
TGCGCCAGCAGCTTGGTGTTAGCGGTACAAGAGACCCAGTACTTC
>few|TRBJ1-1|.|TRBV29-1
CSVVRGAEAFF
TGCAGCGTTGTAAGGGGTGCTGAAGCTTTCTTT
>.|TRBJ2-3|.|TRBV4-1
CASSQAGPADTQYF
TGCGCCAGCAGCCAAGCAGGTCCGGCAGATACGCAGTATTTT
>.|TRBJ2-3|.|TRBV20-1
CSASWGGDTDTQYF
TGCAGTGCTAGCTGGGGCGGGGACACAGATACGCAGTATTTT
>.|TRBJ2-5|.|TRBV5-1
CASSLAGMETQYF
TGCGCCAGCAGCTTGGCAGGGATGGAGACCCAGTACTTC
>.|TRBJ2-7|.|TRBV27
CASRGIGGSYEQYF
TGTGCCAGCAGGGGGATAGGGGGGTCCTACGAGCAGTACTTC
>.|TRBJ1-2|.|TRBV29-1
CSVGGTGGGYGYTF
TGCAGCGTTGGGGGAACAGGAGGCGGCTATGGCTACACCTTC
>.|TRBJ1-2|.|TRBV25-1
CASRQQEGPGGYTF
TGTGCCAGCAGGCAGCAGGAGGGTCCAGGGGGCTACACCTTC
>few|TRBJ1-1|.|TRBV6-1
CASSEGPGRHYEAFF
TGTGCCAGCAGTGAAGGGCCGGGAAGGCATTATGAAGCTTTCTTT
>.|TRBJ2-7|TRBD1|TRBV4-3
CASSQGQGLEQYF
TGCGCCAGCAGCCAGGGACAGGGTCTTGAGCAGTACTTC
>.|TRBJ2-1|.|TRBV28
CASSRVATYNEQFF
TGTGCCAGCAGTCGAGTAGCGACCTACAATGAGCAGTTCTTC
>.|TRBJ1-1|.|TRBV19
CASSKRPQLNTEAFF
TGTGCCAGTAGTAAGCGACCGCAACTGAACACTGAAGCTTTCTTT
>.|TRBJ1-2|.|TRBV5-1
CASTLSAGTGYGYTF
TGCGCCAGCACCCTCTCGGCGGGAACTGGCTATGGCTACACCTTC
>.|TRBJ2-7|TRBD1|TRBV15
CATSRPGQGSYEQYF
TGTGCCACCAGCAGGCCTGGACAGGGAAGCTACGAGCAGTACTTC
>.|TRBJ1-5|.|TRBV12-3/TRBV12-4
CASSFQSSNQPQHF
TGTGCCAGCAGTTTCCAGAGTAGCAATCAGCCCCAGCATTTT
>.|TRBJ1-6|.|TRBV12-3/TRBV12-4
CASGVLGSSPLHF
TGTGCCAGCGGCGTCCTGGGGAGTTCACCCCTCCACTTT
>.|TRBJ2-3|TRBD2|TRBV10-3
CAISKRLAGPRPTQYF
TGTGCCATCAGCAAAAGACTAGCGGGGCCTCGGCCGACGCAGTATTTT
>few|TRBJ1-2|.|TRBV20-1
CSATWDGYTF
TGCAGTGCTACATGGGATGGTTACACCTTC
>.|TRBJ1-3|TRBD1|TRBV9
CASSAGQGSTIYF
TGTGCCAGCAGCGCAGGACAGGGGAGCACCATATATTTT
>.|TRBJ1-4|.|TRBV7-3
CASREAPGEKLFF
TGTGCCAGCCGTGAGGCCCCGGGGGAAAAACTGTTTTTT
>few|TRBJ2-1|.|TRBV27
CASSFGVNEQFF
TGTGCCAGCAGTTTCGGGGTTAATGAGCAGTTCTTC
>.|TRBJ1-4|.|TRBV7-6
CASSRRGANEKLFF
TGTGCCAGCAGCCGGCGGGGGGCTAATGAAAAACTGTTTTTT
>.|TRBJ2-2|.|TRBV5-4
CASSLRKAGELFF
TGTGCCAGCAGCCTCCGTAAGGCCGGGGAGCTGTTTTTT
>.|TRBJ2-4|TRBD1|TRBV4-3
CASSPRQGAENIQYF
TGCGCCAGCAGCCCCCGACAGGGGGCGGAAAACATTCAGTACTTC
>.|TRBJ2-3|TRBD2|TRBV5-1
CASSLGATSGGSTDTQYF
TGCGCCAGCAGCTTGGGAGCGACTAGCGGGGGAAGCACAGATACGCAGTATTTT
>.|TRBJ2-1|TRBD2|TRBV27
CASSQSTSDEQFF
TGTGCCAGCAGTCAGTCAACTAGCGATGAGCAGTTCTTC
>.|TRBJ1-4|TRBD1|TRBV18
CASSPRQAGGAGNEKLFF
TGTGCCAGCTCACCCCGCCAAGCAGGGGGCGCGGGAAACGAAAAACTGTTTTTT
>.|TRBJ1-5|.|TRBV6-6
CASSYSLRVNGNQPQHF
TGTGCCAGCAGTTACTCGCTCAGGGTTAATGGCAATCAGCCCCAGCATTTT
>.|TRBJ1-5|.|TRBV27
CASSFYGGGDQPQHF
TGTGCCAGCAGTTTTTATGGCGGGGGCGATCAGCCCCAGCATTTT
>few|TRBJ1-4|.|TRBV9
CASSTGGRASEKLFF
TGTGCCAGCAGCACGGGGGGCAGGGCGAGCGAAAAACTGTTTTTT
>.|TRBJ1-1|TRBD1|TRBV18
CASSPLLQGGAEAFF
TGTGCCAGCTCACCCCTCCTCCAGGGGGGGGCTGAAGCTTTCTTT
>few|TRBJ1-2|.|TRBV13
CASSPGLYRTGNYGYTF
TGTGCCAGCAGCCCCGGACTCTATCGCACCGGAAACTATGGCTACACCTTC
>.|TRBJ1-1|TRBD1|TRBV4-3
CASSQESRTGRLAEAFF
TGCGCCAGCAGCCAAGAATCCCGGACAGGGCGGTTGGCTGAAGCTTTCTTT
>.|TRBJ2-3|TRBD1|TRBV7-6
CASSPVSGTGRTDTQYF
TGTGCCAGCAGCCCAGTCTCTGGGACAGGGCGCACAGATACGCAGTATTTT
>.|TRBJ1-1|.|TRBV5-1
CASSLAYSPNTKAFF
TGCGCCAGCAGCTTGGCCTACAGCCCGAACACTAAAGCTTTCTTT
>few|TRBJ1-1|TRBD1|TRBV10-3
CAIRTGPGTEAFF
TGTGCCATCAGGACAGGGCCGGGCACTGAAGCTTTCTTT
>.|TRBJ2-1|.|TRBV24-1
CATSEAGNYNEQFF
TGTGCCACCAGTGAGGCAGGGAACTACAATGAGCAGTTCTTC
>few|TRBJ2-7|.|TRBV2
CASSELGTTYEQYF
TGTGCCAGCAGTGAATTGGGTACCACCTACGAGCAGTACTTC
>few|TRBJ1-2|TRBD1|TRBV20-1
CSARRDSNYGYTF
TGCAGTGCTAGACGGGACAGTAACTATGGCTACACCTTC